Shown below are 32 T cell receptor beta chains from a single sample sequenced in a study of T cells in women clearing cervical HPV infection. Here immunoSEQ multiplex PCR was the method, and the copy in TCRdb shows in-frame clones only, minus some. This repertoire includes tens of thousands of clones. The source material was blood buffy coat. The receptors were gathered from a woman aged 18-70 years with a cervical HPV16 infection that either progressed to CIN3+ or cleared (not recorded which).

As concerns this clone: Read sequence stops 3 residues before the CDR3 end, and the germline J gene provides the missing end. V usage is TRBV5-1 and J usage is TRBJ1-2; a possible D gene is TRBD1 (6 bases). V dropped 4 bases and J dropped 2 bases, with 9 bases sitting between them. This CDR3 spans 13 amino acids. CDR1 SGHRS and CDR2 YFSETQ come from the germline V gene. The CDR3 spells CASSPDRNYGYTF. Partial CDR3 DNA: TGCGCCAGCAGCCCCGACAGGAACTATGGC.

Remarks on this clone: Read sequence stops 3 residues before the CDR3 end, and the germline J gene provides the missing end. V is TRBV18 and J is TRBJ2-2; 9 nucleotides agree with TRBD1. There are 18 residues in the CDR3. Losses at the gene ends were 1 base for V and 4 bases for J; bases not matched to a gene: 10. Looked up from germline, CDR1 is KGHSH and CDR2 is LQKENI. CDR3 in amino acids: CASSPLGRRTGATGELFF. The CDR3 DNA, read in part, is TGTGCCAGCTCACCACTTGGGAGGAGGACAGGGGCCACCGGGGAG.

With regard to this clone: Read sequence stops 3 residues before the CDR3 end, and the germline J gene provides the missing end. The chain joins TRBV19 to TRBJ1-5; TRBD1 aligns across 7 bases. The CDR3 has 17 residues. CDR1 LNHDA and CDR2 SQIVND come from the germline V gene (reference sequence). Trimming at V came to 4 bases and at J to 2 bases, leaving 11 bases not matched to a gene. The DNA read from the CDR3 is TGTGCCAGTAGTAGTCGGACAGGTCGGACGGGCAATCAGCCC. Translation gives CASSSRTGRTGNQP. The complete CDR3 reads CASSSRTGRTGNQPQHF.

A remark on this clone: The read terminates 3 residues before the CDR3 end, so the remaining end is supplied by the germline J gene. Other DNA sequences in the sample encode the same CDR3. The genes are TRBV23-1 and TRBJ1-3, with D possibly matching TRBD1 (6 bases). TRBV23-1 is recorded as an ORF, its role being uncertain. V was cut by 7 bases and J by 4 bases, with 11 bases left in between. This CDR3 contains 13 residues. The part of the CDR3 DNA that was read is TGCGCCAGCATACAGGGTCCAGGAAACACC. Amino acids: CASIQGPGNT. The complete CDR3 reads CASIQGPGNTIYF.

Notes on this clone: The read terminates 3 residues ahead of where the CDR3 ends, so the germline J gene completes it. The V and J genes are TRBV19 and TRBJ1-1; TRBD1 is a possible D gene (5 bases). V was shortened by 6 bases and J by 5 bases, with 13 bases between the two germline ends. The CDR3 extends over 13 amino acids. Germline assignment: CDR1 LNHDA and CDR2 SQIVND (reference sequence). The CDR3 region is CASSRRGVTEAFF. CDR3 DNA, as far as it was read: TGTGCCAGTAGCCGGCGGGGGGTTACTGAA.

Notes on this clone: Read data end 3 residues before the CDR3 end; the end is taken from the germline J gene. V usage is TRBV2 and J usage is TRBJ1-1; 7 positions agree with TRBD1. J was trimmed by 6 bases and V by 6 bases; bases with no gene match: 7. Germline V gene lookup returns CDR1 SNHLY and CDR2 FYNNEI. The CDR3 length is 13 residues. This CDR3 reads CASRTTGVAEAFF. The sequenced part of the CDR3 DNA is TGTGCCAGCAGGACCACAGGGGTTGCTGAA.

Details on this clone: The read ends 3 residues before the CDR3 terminus; that terminus is restored from the germline J gene. The chain combines TRBV19 with TRBJ2-2; 8 bases are a match to TRBD1. There are 15 residues in the CDR3. In germline, CDR1 is LNHDA, CDR2 SQIVND (reference sequence). The CDR3 sequence is CASSPSGGLNEKLFF. CDR3 bases read: TGTGCCAGTAGTCCATCAGGGGGCCTTAATGAAAAG.

With respect to this clone: Read coverage stops 3 residues before the CDR3 terminus; the germline J gene supplies the remainder. V is TRBV19 and J is TRBJ1-1; tentatively, D is TRBD1 (5 bases). The CDR3 contains 14 residues. V was trimmed by 5 bases and J by 6 bases, leaving 16 bases between them. Germline CDR1 is LNHDA and CDR2 is SQIVND (reference sequence). The CDR3 loop reads CASSSRVSGAEAFF. CDR3 DNA (partial): TGTGCCAGTAGTTCCAGGGTTAGTGGCGCTGAA.

Turning to this clone: With the read ending 3 residues before the CDR3 end, the germline J gene is used to fill in that end. The J gene is TRBJ1-4, the V gene TRBV20-1, with 7 bases that match TRBD1. The germline V gene encodes CDR1 DFQATT and CDR2 SNEGSKA (reference sequence). The length of the CDR3 is 14 residues. CDR3: CSARNRGYNSPLFF. The sequenced CDR3 bases are TGCAGTGCTCGCAACAGGGGCTATAATTCACCA.

As regards this clone: The CDR3 is cut off 3 residues early in the read; its end comes from the germline J gene. This chain joins TRBV7-8 and TRBJ1-2, with a tentative D call TRBD1 (5 bases). The germline V gene encodes CDR1 SGHVS and CDR2 FQNEAQ. There are 16 residues in the CDR3. The CDR3 here is CASSLAGPQGLHDYTF. CDR3 DNA, as far as it was read: TGTGCCAGCAGCTTAGCTGGGCCCCAGGGTCTCCATGAC.

With respect to this clone: The junction shows a germline mismatch at one end, possibly a read error. The read gets to within 3 residues of the CDR3 end, and the germline J gene fills in the rest. The chain uses TRBV7-2 and TRBJ1-2; weak D call: TRBD1 (5 bases). CDR1 is SGHTA and CDR2 is FQGNSA in the germline V gene. This CDR3 spans 15 amino acids. The part of the CDR3 DNA that was read is TGTGCCAGCAGCCCCCAAGGCGGGGGGGTTTATGAC. Translated, it gives CASSPQGGGVYD. The CDR3 in full is CASSPQGGGVYDYTF.

For this clone: The DNA ends 3 residues before the CDR3 does, and the rest of the CDR3 is filled in from the germline J gene. The rearrangement links TRBV19 to TRBJ1-1, with TRBD1 matching 7 bases. The CDR3 loop spans 15 amino acids. V lost 0 bases to trimming and J lost 4 bases; unmatched junction nucleotides: 5. Germline CDR1 LNHDA, CDR2 SQIVND (reference sequence). CDR3 residues: CASSIETGAPTEAFF. The sequenced CDR3 bases are TGTGCCAGTAGTATAGAAACAGGGGCTCCCACTGAA. Full variable domain (missing parts from reference TRBV19 and TRBJ1-1): DGGITQSPKYLFRKEGQNVTLSCEQNLNHDAMYWYRQDPGQGLRLIYYSQIVNDFQKGDIAEGYSVSREKKESFPLTVTSAQKNPTAFYLCASSIETGAPTEAFFGQGTRLTVV.

On this clone: Coverage ceases 3 residues before the CDR3 finishes, and the germline J gene fills in the end. The chain links TRBV18 to TRBJ1-2; TRBD1 aligns across 9 bases. This CDR3 contains 13 residues. Germline V lookup: CDR1 KGHSH, CDR2 LQKENI. The sequenced part of the CDR3 DNA is TGTGCCAGCTCGCGAGGACAGGGGTACGAC. Encoded protein: CASSRGQGYD. The entire CDR3 protein reads CASSRGQGYDYTF.

Note on this clone: Coverage ceases 3 residues before the CDR3 finishes, and the germline J gene fills in the end. V and J are TRBV5-6 and TRBJ2-3; D is tentatively TRBD1 or TRBD2 (5 bases each). Trimming left V 0 bases short and J 2 bases short, with 7 bases between. Germline V gene sequence: CDR1 SGHDT, CDR2 YYEEEE. The CDR3 covers 14 residues. The CDR3 sequence is CASSLGGDTDTQYF. CDR3 DNA (partial): TGTGCCAGCAGCTTGGGAGGGGACACAGATACG. The complete variable domain, with remaining parts taken from reference TRBV5-6 and TRBJ2-3, reads DAGVTQSPTHLIKTRGQQVTLRCSPKSGHDTVSWYQQALGQGPQFIFQYYEEEERQRGNFPDRFSGHQFPNYSSELNVNALLLGDSALYLCASSLGGDTDTQYFGPGTRLTVL.

Comments on this clone: The CDR3 end is not reached by the read, which stops 3 residues before it; the germline J gene fills it in. This rearrangement joins TRBV20-1 to TRBJ2-2; TRBD1 is a possible D gene (7 bases). Germline lookup yields CDR1 DFQATT and CDR2 SNEGSKA (reference sequence). The CDR3 length is 13 residues. Here the CDR3 reads CSALKVRGAPLFF. The CDR3 bases that were read are TGCAGTGCTCTCAAGGTCAGGGGGGCCCCG.

Comment on this clone: The read terminates 3 residues ahead of where the CDR3 ends, so the germline J gene completes it. The chain couples TRBV2 to TRBJ2-1; 15 bases are shared with TRBD2. Germline-derived CDR1 and CDR2 are SNHLY and FYNNEI. With 9 bases clipped from V and 8 bases from J, the junction kept 2 bases outside the gene matches. The CDR3 is 13 residues long. The CDR3: CASGLAGGHEQFF. The DNA read from the CDR3 is TGTGCCAGTGGACTAGCGGGGGGGCATGAG.

As regards this clone: The sequence runs out 3 residues before the end of the CDR3; the remainder is reconstructed from the germline J gene. V and J are TRBV30 and TRBJ1-6; a possible D gene is TRBD1 (5 bases). This CDR3 is 15 amino acids long. Trimming left V 0 bases short and J 4 bases short, with 10 bases between. Germline CDR1 reads GTSNPN; CDR2 reads SVGIG (reference sequence). The sequenced CDR3 bases are TGTGCCTGGAGTGTAATAGACAGATATAATTCACCC. Translation: CAWSVIDRYNSP. The CDR3 as a whole reads CAWSVIDRYNSPLHF.

Remarks on this clone: From the germline J gene comes the end of the CDR3, since the read stops 3 residues before it. The V call is TRBV20-1, the J call TRBJ2-7, with 8 bases aligning to TRBD1. Germline V gives CDR1 DFQATT, CDR2 SNEGSKA (reference sequence). The CDR3 totals 14 residues. With 2 bases clipped from V and 4 bases from J, the junction kept 7 bases outside the gene matches. The DNA read from the CDR3 is TGCAGTGCTAGACCTGCGGGACAGGAATACGAG. Protein: CSARPAGQEYE. The CDR3 as a whole reads CSARPAGQEYEQYF.

The CDR3 DNA, read in part, is TGTGCCAGCTCACCACAGGGCGGGAATGAG. Its protein product is CASSPQGGNE. The whole CDR3 protein reads CASSPQGGNEQFF. The rearrangement links TRBV18 to TRBJ2-1; D is possibly TRBD2 (5 bases). The read is 3 residues too short to cover the CDR3 end, so that end is filled in from the germline J gene. The CDR3 is 13 residues long. V lost 1 base, J lost 7 bases, and 8 bases lay in between. Per germline, CDR1 KGHSH and CDR2 LQKENI.

Of note for this clone: The CDR3 goes on 3 residues after the read ends, and that part is filled in from the germline J gene. This sequence joins TRBV20-1 and TRBJ2-3; tentative D call: TRBD2 (7 bases). This CDR3 spans 15 amino acids. Germline assignment: CDR1 DFQATT and CDR2 SNEGSKA (reference sequence). Between the trimmed V and J ends, which lost 5 bases and 4 bases, there was a span of 19 bases. CDR3 region: CSAVDGGRIADTQYF. The part of the CDR3 DNA that was read is TGCAGTGCTGTCGACGGGGGGCGAATCGCAGATACG.

On this clone: The observed sequence ends 3 residues before the CDR3 terminus, with the missing tail filled in from the germline J gene. The chain uses TRBV18 and TRBJ2-1; D is perhaps TRBD1 (6 bases). The CDR3 is made up of 16 amino acids. Per the germline V gene, CDR1 is KGHSH and CDR2 is LQKENI. Trimming shortened V by 0 bases and J by 2 bases, and 11 bases separated the two germline ends. Incomplete CDR3 DNA: TGTGCCAGCTCACCACCGGGGGCAGTTACCTACAATGAG. Translation gives CASSPPGAVTYNE. The full CDR3 reads CASSPPGAVTYNEQFF.

As to this clone: From the germline J gene comes the end of the CDR3, since the read stops 3 residues before it. The rearrangement links TRBV5-1 to TRBJ2-1; tentative D call: TRBD1 (6 bases). V lost 0 bases and J 2 bases, leaving 9 bases between the germline ends. This CDR3 comprises 15 residues. CDR1 and CDR2 from the germline V gene are SGHRS and YFSETQ. Incomplete CDR3 DNA: TGCGCCAGCAGCTTGGACCAGGGGACCTACAATGAG. Translated, it gives CASSLDQGTYNE. The entire CDR3 protein reads CASSLDQGTYNEQFF.

Comments on this clone: The read ends 3 residues shy of where the CDR3 ends; the end is completed using the germline J gene. V is TRBV30 and J is TRBJ1-5; D possibly corresponds to TRBD1 (5 bases). V lost 2 bases to trimming and J lost 1 base, with 6 bases between them. The CDR3 is 13 residues long. Germline lookup yields CDR1 GTSNPN and CDR2 SVGIG (reference sequence). The DNA read from the CDR3 is TGTGCCTGGAGTCGGGGGAGCAATCAGCCC. Translation: CAWSRGSNQP. The CDR3 in full is CAWSRGSNQPQHF. The whole variable domain, remainder taken from reference TRBV30 and TRBJ1-5, is SQTIHQWPATLVQPVGSPLSLECTVEGTSNPNLYWYRQAAGRGLQLLFYSVGIGQISSEVPQNLSASRPQDRQFILSSKKLLLSDSGFYLCAWSRGSNQPQHFGDGTRLSIL.

Details on this clone: The CDR3 extends 3 residues past the end of the read, so its final part is completed from the germline J gene. The rearrangement joins TRBV20-1 to TRBJ1-6, with D perhaps matching TRBD1 (6 bases). V lost 3 bases and J lost 3, with 12 bases in between. Germline V gives CDR1 DFQATT, CDR2 SNEGSKA (reference sequence). This CDR3 has 15 amino acids. CDR3: CSASPDRLYNSPLHF. Incomplete CDR3 DNA: TGCAGTGCTAGCCCCGACAGGCTCTATAATTCACCC.

A word on this clone: The read terminates 3 residues ahead of where the CDR3 ends, so the germline J gene completes it. This chain joins TRBV30 and TRBJ2-2; 7 nucleotides match TRBD2. This CDR3 has 15 residues. CDR1 and CDR2 (germline): GTSNPN, SVGIG (reference sequence). The ends lost 4 bases at V and 5 bases at J; junction bases unmatched: 10. CDR3: CAWNGGLLRTGELFF. The CDR3 bases that were read are TGTGCCTGGAATGGGGGACTATTGCGTACCGGGGAG.

The CDR3 sequence is CASSPGQGETDTYTF. The CDR3 bases that were read are TGTGCCAGCTCACCAGGGCAGGGTGAGACAGATACC. The rearrangement joins TRBV18 to TRBJ1-2; the D gene is possibly TRBD1 (5 bases). The CDR3 goes on 3 residues after the read ends, and that part is filled in from the germline J gene. The CDR3 consists of 15 residues. In germline, CDR1 is KGHSH, CDR2 LQKENI.

With regard to this clone: The read halts 3 residues ahead of the CDR3 end, with the missing end drawn from the germline J gene. The rearrangement joins TRBV10-1 to TRBJ2-5, with D perhaps TRBD2 (6 bases). CDR1 is WNHNN and CDR2 is SYGVQD in the germline V gene (reference sequence). The CDR3 runs 12 residues. The V end was cut by 4 bases, the J end by 7 bases, with 10 bases between. The sequenced CDR3 bases are TGCGCCAGCAGTGTGTCCGGGGGGACC. This encodes CASSVSGGT. The complete CDR3 sequence is CASSVSGGTQYF.

As regards this clone: From the germline J gene comes the end of the CDR3, since the read stops 3 residues before it. The V and J genes are TRBV2 and TRBJ2-7; 9 positions agree with TRBD2. Germline CDR1 SNHLY, CDR2 FYNNEI. The CDR3 is made up of 14 amino acids. V lost 4 bases, J lost 5 bases, and 6 bases stayed unmatched. The covered CDR3 bases are TGTGCCAGCAGTGCTAGCGGGACGGGCGACGAG. Residues: CASSASGTGDE. The whole CDR3 protein is CASSASGTGDEQYF. Looking up the rest from reference TRBV2 and TRBJ2-7 gives the full variable domain: EPEVTQTPSHQVTQMGQEVILRCVPISNHLYFYWYRQILGQKVEFLVSFYNNEISEKSEIFDDQFSVERPDGSNFTLKIRSTKLEDSAMYFCASSASGTGDEQYFGPGTRLTVT.

Comments on this clone: The read stops 3 residues short of the end of the CDR3; the missing end is completed from the germline J gene. The chain joins TRBV5-5 to TRBJ2-3; perhaps D is TRBD1 or TRBD2 (5 bases each). Trimming pared 1 base from V and 4 bases from J, leaving 10 bases between. The CDR3 covers 14 residues. Germline CDR1 and CDR2: SGHKS and YYEKEE (reference sequence). CDR3 DNA, as far as it was read: TGTGCCAGCAGCTTGTTCAGGGAGCCAGATACG. This encodes CASSLFREPDT. The full CDR3 is CASSLFREPDTQYF.

Points on this clone: The missing CDR3 end, 3 residues past where the read stops, is filled in from the germline J gene. This chain links TRBV18 with TRBJ1-2; TRBD1 matches 8 bases. Germline V gene lookup returns CDR1 KGHSH and CDR2 LQKENI. This CDR3 has 15 residues. The V segment lost 5 bases and the J segment 2 bases; nucleotides outside the gene matches: 7. CDR3 DNA (partial): TGTGCCAGCTCAAAGGATCGACAGGGGAACTATGGC. Its protein is CASSKDRQGNYG. The full-length CDR3 reads as CASSKDRQGNYGYTF.

Concerning this clone itself: The CDR3 goes on 3 residues after the read ends, and that part is filled in from the germline J gene. The rearrangement joins TRBV11-2 to TRBJ1-2; the D gene is possibly TRBD1 (5 bases). This CDR3 has 12 residues. Germline-derived CDR1 and CDR2 are SGHAT and FQNNGV. V dropped 5 bases and J dropped 7 bases, with 11 bases sitting between them. CDR3 sequence reads: CASSLGQGGYTF. The sequenced part of the CDR3 DNA is TGTGCCAGCAGCCTAGGACAAGGTGGC.

On this clone: Sequencing ends 3 residues short of the CDR3 end; the germline J gene provides the rest. V is TRBV7-2 and J is TRBJ2-7; 9 bases line up with TRBD1. The CDR3 extends over 13 amino acids. V lost 5 bases to trimming and J lost 2 bases; unmatched junction nucleotides: 1. CDR1 and CDR2 (germline): SGHTA, FQGNSA. The CDR3 DNA, read in part, is TGTGCCAGCAGCCGGGACAGGGCCTACGAG. Translated: CASSRDRAYE. The full CDR3 is CASSRDRAYEQYF.